The rows below give T cell receptor beta chains drawn from one sample of a study of OX40 agonist ivuxolimab in advanced cancers. TCRdb keeps only in-frame clones here, not all; method: immunoSEQ multiplex PCR. The sample consists of 35,000 to 45,000 clones, just over 85% of them appearing once. Sequencing used CD4+ or CD8+ T cells sorted from blood, obtained in a trial of the OX40 agonist ivuxolimab. Every receptor here comes from an adult with an advanced solid tumor such as melanoma, head and neck, liver or kidney cancer. Each CDR3 is given with its conserved first and last residue. The order of the fields is J gene, clone size, V gene, D gene, CDR3 protein, CDR3 DNA. D genes are given only for firm matches. Only part of the rows carry a size: once, few, many, or a class if the clone is expanded.

TRBJ1-2 - TRBV6-1 - CASSEDVTSYGYTF TGTGCCAGCAGTGAAGACGTGACATCCTACGGCTACACCTTC
TRBJ1-1 few TRBV7-9 - CASSPGPLEAFF TGTGCCAGCAGCCCAGGGCCACTAGAAGCTTTCTTT
TRBJ2-3 - TRBV5-5 TRBD1 CASNTGGVGPDTQYF TGTGCCAGCAACACAGGGGGCGTGGGGCCAGATACGCAGTATTTT
TRBJ2-5 once TRBV4-1 - CASSQGDAVGQYF TGCGCCAGCAGCCAAGGGGACGCGGTCGGGCAGTACTTC
TRBJ2-3 few TRBV15 - CATSREEETDTQYF TGTGCCACCAGCAGAGAGGAGGAGACAGATACGCAGTATTTT
TRBJ2-1 - TRBV19 TRBD1 CASSIGQGTYNEQFF TGTGCCAGTAGTATAGGACAGGGGACCTACAATGAGCAGTTCTTC
TRBJ2-3 once TRBV5-1 - CASTYSGADTQYF TGCGCCAGCACCTATTCCGGGGCGGATACGCAGTATTTT
TRBJ2-3 - TRBV13 TRBD2 CASSLVGTSGGDTQYF TGTGCCAGCAGCTTAGTGGGGACTAGCGGGGGGGATACGCAGTATTTT
TRBJ1-4 - TRBV4-3 TRBD1 CASSQDQIAQGGEKLFF TGCGCCAGCAGCCAAGATCAGATAGCGCAGGGGGGGGAAAAACTGTTTTTT
TRBJ2-2 - TRBV6-4 - CASSTGRDTGELFF TGTGCCAGCAGTACAGGGAGAGACACCGGGGAGCTGTTTTTT
TRBJ1-2 - TRBV13 - CASSQQRGSYGYTF TGTGCCAGCAGCCAACAGAGGGGTAGCTATGGCTACACCTTC
TRBJ2-6 - TRBV9 - CASRDSFSGANVLTF TGTGCCAGCAGGGACAGTTTCTCTGGGGCCAACGTCCTGACTTTC
TRBJ1-6 - TRBV9 - CASSPHRDSPLHF TGTGCCAGCAGCCCCCACAGAGATTCACCCCTCCACTTT
TRBJ2-3 - TRBV19 - CASSLQGIDTQYF TGTGCCAGTAGTTTACAGGGAATAGATACGCAGTATTTT
TRBJ1-3 - TRBV25-1 - CASSAVQTSGNTIYF TGTGCCAGCAGTGCGGTTCAGACCTCTGGAAACACCATATATTTT
TRBJ1-2 - TRBV9 - CASSPGLAVYGYTF TGTGCCAGCAGCCCGGGGCTGGCAGTCTATGGCTACACCTTC
TRBJ2-7 - TRBV7-3 TRBD2 CASSPLAGSPYEQYF TGTGCCAGCAGCCCTCTAGCGGGGTCCCCCTACGAGCAGTACTTC
TRBJ2-2 - TRBV4-1 - CASSLRLNTGELFF TGCGCCAGCAGCCTTCGCCTGAACACCGGGGAGCTGTTTTTT
TRBJ1-6 - TRBV4-1 - CASTSGPSGSPLHF TGCGCCAGCACTTCGGGTCCCTCGGGTTCACCCCTCCACTTT
TRBJ2-1 - TRBV11-2 - CASSLLGAGDRFF TGTGCCAGCAGCTTACTGGGGGCCGGGGACCGGTTCTTC
TRBJ1-2 - TRBV28 TRBD1 CATTGTGGARYYGYTF TGTGCCACTACCGGGACAGGGGGTGCCCGATACTATGGCTACACCTTC
TRBJ1-2 - TRBV10-2 - CASSERGPNYGYTF TGCGCCAGCAGTGAGAGGGGACCTAACTATGGCTACACCTTC
TRBJ2-3 - TRBV7-8 TRBD2 CASSPNPSGYTDTQYF TGTGCCAGCAGCCCCAACCCTAGCGGGTACACAGATACGCAGTATTTT
TRBJ2-1 - TRBV11-2 TRBD2 CASSLVPSGGYEQFF TGTGCCAGCAGCTTAGTTCCTAGCGGGGGTTATGAGCAGTTCTTC
TRBJ1-6 - TRBV4-1 - CASSPSNTGSPLHF TGCGCCAGCAGCCCCAGCAACACGGGTTCACCCCTCCACTTT
TRBJ1-1 - TRBV5-4 - CASSGPGRTDLMDTEAFF TGTGCCAGCAGCGGACCAGGGAGGACTGATCTGATGGACACTGAAGCTTTCTTT
TRBJ1-4 many TRBV6-5 TRBD1 CASSWDRGEEKLFF TGTGCCAGCAGTTGGGACAGGGGGGAGGAAAAACTGTTTTTT
TRBJ2-5 once TRBV4-3 - CASSPRLSQETQYF TGCGCCAGCAGCCCGCGGCTTAGTCAAGAGACCCAGTACTTC
TRBJ1-3 - TRBV6-1 - CASRLLHSSGNTIYF TGTGCCAGCAGACTTCTGCATTCCTCTGGAAACACCATATATTTT
TRBJ2-7 large TRBV4-2 - CASSQESSEEQYF TGTGCCAGCAGCCAAGAGTCGAGCGAGGAGCAGTACTTC
TRBJ1-3 - TRBV7-2 - CASSLGFTAGNTIYF TGTGCCAGCAGCTTAGGGTTCACAGCTGGAAACACCATATATTTT
TRBJ2-3 - TRBV5-1 TRBD2 CASSLAGLAGTDTQYF TGCGCCAGCAGCTTGGCCGGGCTAGCGGGGACAGATACGCAGTATTTT